The 32 T cell receptor beta chains below were found in one sample sequenced in a study of STAT5B mutations in CD4+ large granular lymphocyte leukemia. Assay used: immunoSEQ multiplex PCR; TCRdb lists only in-frame clones, some missing. The table shows about 48,000 clones, with 60% to 75% occurring only once. Sequencing was carried out using CD4+ T cells from blood buffy coats. The receptors stem from a human donor in good health.

The chain recombines TRBV2 with TRBJ1-5; weak D call: TRBD1 (5 bases). The length of the CDR3 is 13 residues. Trimming cost V 7 bases and J 5 bases, with 12 bases left between them. Germline CDR1 is SNHLY and CDR2 is FYNNEI. The CDR3 DNA reads TGTGCCAGCATGGGGCAGGGCGATCAGCCCCAGCATTTT. Its protein is CASMGQGDQPQHF.

The rearrangement uses TRBV19 and TRBJ1-5, with D uncertain. Germline values: CDR1 LNHDA, CDR2 SQIVND (reference sequence). The CDR3 is 16 amino acids. The V and J ends lost 0 bases and 6 bases respectively, with 15 bases between them. The CDR3 loop is CASSIDPVGSSQPQHF. The CDR3 DNA sequence: TGTGCCAGTAGTATAGATCCCGTCGGGTCAAGTCAGCCCCAGCATTTT.

This chain links TRBV19 with TRBJ2-5, with D perhaps TRBD1 or TRBD2 (5 bases each). V shed 3 bases and J shed 4 bases, with 12 bases lying between them. CDR3 length equals 14 residues. Germline loops: CDR1 LNHDA, CDR2 SQIVND (reference sequence). The chain's CDR3 is CASSIPGRVETQYF. The CDR3 DNA reads TGTGCCAGTAGTATTCCGGGGCGGGTAGAGACCCAGTACTTC.

The chain is built from TRBV2 and TRBJ2-1, with a possible D match to TRBD2 (6 bases). Trimming cost V 6 bases and J 4 bases, with 19 bases left between them. This CDR3 comprises 16 residues. Per the germline V gene, CDR1 is SNHLY and CDR2 is FYNNEI. CDR3 sequence reads: CASSGSWGGRYNEQFF. The CDR3 DNA sequence: TGTGCCAGCAGCGGCTCGTGGGGAGGACGTTACAATGAGCAGTTCTTC.

This chain connects TRBV5-3 to TRBJ1-2; D is undetermined. TRBV5-3 is an open reading frame, and its role is uncertain. Trimming stripped 0 bases from V and 0 bases from J, with 21 bases between. This CDR3 spans 19 amino acids. This CDR3 is CARSLDPPRDPRPNYGYTF. The CDR3 DNA reads TGTGCCAGAAGCTTGGATCCCCCCCGAGACCCCAGACCTAACTATGGCTACACCTTC.

This clone was seen a few times. This specimen includes other DNA sequences encoding the same CDR3. The CDR3 bases are TGTGCCAGCTCGCCAACAGGGAACACTGAAGCTTTCTTT. It codes for CASSPTGNTEAFF. V gene TRBV18 combines with J gene TRBJ1-1, with a tentative D call TRBD1 (5 bases). This CDR3 region has 13 residues. Trimming took 6 bases from V and 1 from J, leaving 9 bases between them. CDR1 is KGHSH and CDR2 is LQKENI in the germline V gene.

The rearrangement links TRBV7-9 to TRBJ2-3; 7 bases fit TRBD2. The CDR3 consists of 16 residues. The V segment lost 10 bases and the J segment 0 bases; nucleotides outside the gene matches: 13. CDR1 is SEHNR and CDR2 is FQNEAQ in the germline V gene (reference sequence). In DNA, the CDR3 is TGTGCCACTGGTTCGGGCGGGAGTCCTAGCACAGATACGCAGTATTTT. Encoded protein: CATGSGGSPSTDTQYF.

V is TRBV7-8 and J is TRBJ1-6, with D possibly being TRBD1 (6 bases). CDR1 is SGHVS and CDR2 is FQNEAQ in the germline V gene. The CDR3 is 17 residues long. Trimming took 5 bases from V and 10 from J, leaving 24 bases between them. CDR3 amino acids: CASSVSGAGEVWSPLHF. CDR3 sequence (DNA): TGTGCCAGCAGCGTAAGTGGAGCAGGGGAGGTATGGTCACCCCTCCACTTT.

This clone appeared a few times. The J gene is TRBJ1-2, the V gene TRBV30; no clear D. CDR1 is GTSNPN, CDR2 SVGIG, per germline (reference sequence). This CDR3 has 13 residues. Trimming shortened V by 3 bases and J by 3 bases, and 11 bases separated the two germline ends. CDR3 bases: TGTGCCTGGAGCCCGACCCAGTACTATGGCTACACCTTC. It translates to CAWSPTQYYGYTF.

This chain connects TRBV19 to TRBJ1-6; the D is unclear. From germline, CDR1 is LNHDA and CDR2 SQIVND (reference sequence). The CDR3 totals 15 residues. The V end was cut by 3 bases, the J end by 7 bases, with 13 bases between. CDR3 residues: CASSILPEVNSPLHF. As DNA, the CDR3 is TGTGCCAGTAGTATCTTACCCGAGGTCAATTCACCCCTCCACTTT.

The DNA for the CDR3 is TGTGCCAGCAGCTTAGCCGTCCAGGTGTCTAGCACAGATACGCAGTATTTT. Amino acids: CASSLAVQVSSTDTQYF. The chain joins TRBV7-9 to TRBJ2-3; D gene unclear. V was pared by 0 bases and J by 0 bases, with 13 bases between. The germline V gene has CDR1 SEHNR and CDR2 FQNEAQ (reference sequence). The CDR3 has 17 residues.

The rearrangement links TRBV5-1 to TRBJ1-1; 7 bases agree with TRBD1. V lost 3 bases, J lost 0 bases, and 2 bases stayed unmatched. The CDR3 extends over 14 amino acids. CDR1 is SGHRS and CDR2 is YFSETQ in the germline V gene. The CDR3 region is CASSSGQVNTEAFF. CDR3 DNA: TGCGCCAGCAGCTCTGGACAGGTGAACACTGAAGCTTTCTTT. Looking up the rest from reference TRBV5-1 and TRBJ1-1 gives the full variable domain: KAGVTQTPRYLIKTRGQQVTLSCSPISGHRSVSWYQQTPGQGLQFLFEYFSETQRNKGNFPGRFSGRQFSNSRSEMNVSTLELGDSALYLCASSSGQVNTEAFFGQGTRLTVV.

This rearrangement joins TRBV5-1 to TRBJ2-1; 10 nucleotides agree with TRBD2. The germline V gene encodes CDR1 SGHRS and CDR2 YFSETQ. V was clipped by 5 bases and J by 3 bases; unmatched bases: 5. CDR3 length: 15 residues. This chain's CDR3 is CASREAGGLYNEQFF. CDR3 nucleotide sequence: TGCGCCAGCAGAGAAGCGGGGGGGCTCTACAATGAGCAGTTCTTC.

The chain couples TRBV6-5 to TRBJ2-1; the match to TRBD1 covers 11 bases. The CDR3 runs 15 residues. V lost 2 bases and J lost 8; bases outside the gene matches: 5. The germline gives CDR1 MNHEY, CDR2 SVGAGI. The CDR3 loop reads CASSYGQGAGDEQFF. In nucleotides, the CDR3 is TGTGCCAGCAGTTACGGACAGGGGGCGGGAGATGAGCAGTTCTTC.

The CDR3 sequence: CASSFRVNTEAFF. The CDR3 DNA is TGTGCCAGCAGTTTCCGGGTGAACACTGAAGCTTTCTTT. The genes are TRBV27 and TRBJ1-1, with no clear D. Germline V CDR1 and CDR2: MNHEY, SMNVEV (reference sequence). The length of the CDR3 is 13 residues. V lost 3 bases and J lost 0, with 5 bases in between.

The chain joins TRBV4-2 to TRBJ2-2; perhaps TRBD1 as D (5 bases). CDR3 size: 18 residues. The germline CDR1 and CDR2 sequences are LGHNA and YNFKEQ. V was trimmed by 0 bases and J by 0 bases, leaving 14 bases between them. The CDR3, as DNA: TGTGCCAGCAGCCAAGAAGTTCCACAGGCCTCGAACACCGGGGAGCTGTTTTTT. This codes for CASSQEVPQASNTGELFF.

V is TRBV7-9 and J is TRBJ2-1; D perhaps matches TRBD2 (6 bases). The ends were cut back, 5 bases at V and 8 bases at J, with 13 bases in the middle. The CDR3 spans 13 residues. Germline V gives CDR1 SEHNR, CDR2 FQNEAQ (reference sequence). The CDR3 nucleotides are TGTGCCAGCAGCCTCACGCCGGGGGATGAGCAGTTCTTC. It translates to CASSLTPGDEQFF. Supplemented by reference TRBV7-9 and TRBJ2-1, the full variable domain reads DTGVSQNPRHKITKRGQNVTFRCDPISEHNRLYWYRQTLGQGPEFLTYFQNEAQLEKSRLLSDRFSAERPKGSFSTLEIQRTEQGDSAMYLCASSLTPGDEQFFGPGTRLTVL.

This chain connects TRBV28 to TRBJ1-5; D may be TRBD1 (6 bases). This CDR3 is 13 amino acids long. Germline V CDR1 and CDR2: MDHEN, SYDVKM. The CDR3 coding sequence is TGTGGAACCGGGGCAGGGGCCAATCAGCCCCAGCATTTT. It translates to CGTGAGANQPQHF.

The V call is TRBV7-2, the J call TRBJ2-3; D is unresolved. The germline V gene has CDR1 SGHTA and CDR2 FQGNSA. Trimming removed 2 bases from V and 6 bases from J, with 6 bases in between. The length of the CDR3 is 12 residues. CDR3 sequence reads: CASSLYLDTQYF. The DNA of the CDR3 is TGTGCCAGCAGCTTATACCTTGATACGCAGTATTTT.

Turning to this clone: Germline is not matched at one junction end, which may reflect a read error. The J gene is TRBJ1-1, the V gene TRBV6-6; D is unclear. This CDR3 comprises 13 residues. CDR1 is MNHNY, CDR2 SVGAGI, per germline (reference sequence). CDR3 loop: CASSYAGNTEAFF. In DNA, the CDR3 is TGCGCCAGCAGTTACGCGGGGAACACTGAAGCTTTCTTT.

J is TRBJ2-2 and V is TRBV13; the match to TRBD2 covers 7 bases. The CDR3 consists of 14 residues. The J segment lost 8 bases and the V segment lost 3 bases, leaving 6 bases of the junction unmatched. CDR1 is PRHDT, CDR2 FYEKMQ, per germline (reference sequence). CDR3 sequence reads: CASSFTHSGGELFF. The CDR3 DNA follows: TGTGCCAGCAGCTTCACTCATAGCGGGGGGGAGCTGTTTTTT.

The chain carries TRBV27 and TRBJ2-7; perhaps TRBD2 as D (5 bases). The CDR3 is made up of 14 amino acids. Germline assignment: CDR1 MNHEY and CDR2 SMNVEV (reference sequence). Trimming cost V 0 bases and J 6 bases, with 12 bases left between them. The CDR3 sequence is CASSLSLGGGEQYV. CDR3 DNA sequence: TGTGCCAGCAGTTTATCTCTAGGTGGAGGCGAGCAGTACGTC.

The V and J genes are TRBV5-1 and TRBJ2-2; D not certain. The V gene's germline CDR1 is SGHRS and CDR2 YFSETQ. The CDR3 has 15 amino acids. The germline V and J ends were trimmed by 1 base and 0 bases, with 7 bases remaining between them. CDR3 sequence: CASSLSLANTGELFF. CDR3 nucleotides: TGCGCCAGCAGCTTGTCACTGGCGAACACCGGGGAGCTGTTTTTT. The whole variable domain, filled in from reference TRBV5-1 and TRBJ2-2, reads KAGVTQTPRYLIKTRGQQVTLSCSPISGHRSVSWYQQTPGQGLQFLFEYFSETQRNKGNFPGRFSGRQFSNSRSEMNVSTLELGDSALYLCASSLSLANTGELFFGEGSRLTVL.

This clone showed up just a few times. The rearrangement links TRBV2 to TRBJ2-3, with D possibly TRBD1 on 6 matching bases. Germline V CDR1 and CDR2: SNHLY, FYNNEI. The CDR3 extends over 16 amino acids. V lost 2 bases to trimming and J lost 3 bases, with 15 bases between them. The CDR3 DNA sequence: TGTGCCAGCAGTGAAAACGGGCCAGGGGTAACAGATACGCAGTATTTT. This codes for CASSENGPGVTDTQYF.

The chain is built from TRBV29-1 and TRBJ2-1, with D uncertain. Trimming took 5 bases from V and 8 from J, leaving 7 bases between them. The CDR3 totals 10 residues. CDR1 SQVTM and CDR2 ANQGSEA come from the germline V gene. CDR3 residues: CSVRVDEQFF. As DNA, the CDR3 is TGCAGCGTTCGTGTCGATGAGCAGTTCTTC.

The chain links TRBV7-8 to TRBJ2-1; D tentatively reads TRBD1 or TRBD2 (6 bases each). This CDR3 contains 16 residues. CDR1 is SGHVS and CDR2 is FQNEAQ in the germline V gene. Between the trimmed V and J ends, which lost 5 bases and 3 bases, there was a span of 17 bases. CDR3 coding DNA: TGTGCCAGCAGCCCCTCGGGGGCCATGGGCTACAATGAGCAGTTCTTC. Translating gives CASSPSGAMGYNEQFF.

In DNA, the CDR3 is TGTGCCTGGATCACGGGACTAGCGGTCCCCGCGAACACCGGGGAGCTGTTTTTT. Amino acids: CAWITGLAVPANTGELFF. The chain links TRBV30 to TRBJ2-2; 11 nucleotides line up with TRBD2. CDR3 length: 18 amino acids. Germline V CDR1 and CDR2: GTSNPN, SVGIG (reference sequence). After removal of 4 bases from V and 0 bases from J, the junction contained 10 bases not matched to a gene.

The rearrangement uses TRBV7-2 and TRBJ2-7, with 9 bases matching TRBD1. The CDR3 runs to 13 residues. Germline-derived CDR1 and CDR2 are SGHTA and FQGNSA. The V segment lost 7 bases and the J segment 5 bases; nucleotides outside the gene matches: 6. CDR3 DNA: TGTGCCAGCAACCGGGACAGGGACGACGAGCAGTACTTC. As protein: CASNRDRDDEQYF.

This clone was found once. The chain combines TRBV7-8 with TRBJ1-4; D gene ambiguous. Per the germline V gene, CDR1 is SGHVS and CDR2 is FQNEAQ. Deletions cut 5 bases from V and 5 bases from J, with 15 bases between. The CDR3 spans 15 residues. The CDR3 sequence: CASSPRTGLNEKLFF. The CDR3, as DNA: TGTGCCAGCAGCCCCCGGACCGGCCTGAATGAAAAACTGTTTTTT.

The V gene is TRBV6-6, the J gene TRBJ2-1; tentatively, D is TRBD2 (6 bases). V was shortened by 8 bases and J by 4 bases, with 9 bases between the two germline ends. Germline loops: CDR1 MNHNY, CDR2 SVGAGI (reference sequence). The CDR3 extends over 12 amino acids. The CDR3 nucleotides are TGTGCCAGCCGACTAGATTACAATGAGCAGTTCTTC. Encoded protein: CASRLDYNEQFF.

The V call is TRBV19, the J call TRBJ2-3; D possibly matches TRBD1 or TRBD2 (6 bases each). Germline CDR1 LNHDA, CDR2 SQIVND (reference sequence). Deletions cut 6 bases from V and 6 bases from J, with 22 bases between. This CDR3 contains 16 residues. The CDR3 bases are TGTGCCAGTAGGAACGATAACTGGGGGGCGCGGGATACGCAGTATTTT. It is translated as CASRNDNWGARDTQYF.

This clone showed up just a few times. The chain links TRBV4-2 to TRBJ1-4; D is ambiguous. The CDR3 has 16 amino acids. V lost 0 bases, J lost 2 bases, and 10 bases lay in between. CDR1 is LGHNA, CDR2 YNFKEQ, per germline. The CDR3 region is CASSQDAHGTNEKLFF. For the CDR3, the DNA is TGTGCCAGCAGCCAAGATGCACACGGGACTAATGAAAAACTGTTTTTT.